The clone carrying this T cell receptor beta chain was detected ten times or more. These data belong to a study of T-cell reconstitution after alpha-beta-depleted transplantation in children. CDR3 size: 14 residues. From germline, CDR1 is MNHEY and CDR2 SVGAGI. J was trimmed by 3 bases and V by 2 bases; bases with no gene match: 2. Unique molecular identifiers were used in preparing the TCRbeta library. In TCRdb, the PCR reads were re-called with MiXCR into one record per CDR3 protein. The sample consists of 230,000 or so distinct CDR3 sequences, approximately 12% of them appearing once. The rearrangement links TRBV6-5 to TRBJ2-5; 8 positions agree with TRBD1. The TCR comes from a human donor who donated a stem cell graft to a child with acute lymphoblastic leukemia. Sequences were derived from PBMCs from the stem cell graft donor, sampled from the stem cell graft. CDR3 in amino acids: CASSYPGQEETQYF. Written as DNA, the CDR3 is TGTGCCAGCAGTTACCCGGGACAGGAAGAGACCCAGTACTTC.